The present TCR beta chain was sequenced within a study of OX40 agonist ivuxolimab in advanced cancers. Study overall: Ivuxolimab is a fully human IgG2 antibody that activates OX40 (CD134). People who had prior anti-PD-1, anti-PD-L1 or anti-CTLA-4 therapy could take part, and about 40% had some.

Concerning this clone: Its antigen is unidentified.

The table came from immunoSEQ multiplex PCR; TCRdb's copy has only in-frame clones and leaves some out. The top ten hold 0.55% to 0.7% of the sample, which has fewer than 85,000 clones, 90% to 95% seen once. Broader study findings: There were also nonresponders showing low normalized T-cell clonal expansion.

The clonotype originates from an adult with an advanced solid tumor such as melanoma, head and neck, liver or kidney cancer. Specimen: CD4+ or CD8+ T cells sorted from blood, collected in a trial of the OX40 agonist ivuxolimab.

The DNA of the CDR3 is TGTGCCAGCAGCCAAGACGGCAGGAACACTGAAGCTTTCTTT. Translated, it gives CASSQDGRNTEAFF. The chain has TRBV4-2 and TRBJ1-1; D is uncertain. This CDR3 is built from 14 residues. Germline V gene data show CDR1 as LGHNA and CDR2 as YNFKEQ. Between the trimmed V and J ends, which lost 0 bases and 1 base, there was a span of 6 bases.